Following are 14 T cell receptor beta chains from one sample sequenced in a study of Ad26.COV2.S vaccination and SARS-CoV-2 variants. Repertoires were generated with immunoSEQ multiplex PCR, while TCRdb's copy carries only in-frame clones and drops some. The sample carries about 280,000 clones, roughly 86% recorded once. This sample's treatment: about 20 received Ad26.COV2.S at low or high dose, single or two shots; about 5 received placebo; per-sample allocation not given. Each sample was drawn 63 days after the first injection (of vaccine or placebo). The source was peripheral blood, collected in a trial of Ad26.COV2.S vaccine versus placebo. These receptors all stem from a person between 18 and 65 years old who received the Ad26.COV2.S COVID-19 vaccine or a placebo.

About this clone itself: Other DNA sequences in the sample encode the same CDR3. The chain carries TRBV5-1 and TRBJ2-7; 9 nucleotides align to TRBD2. This CDR3 spans 15 amino acids. The trim removed 0 bases at V and 2 bases at J, leaving 3 bases unmatched. CDR1 is SGHRS, CDR2 YFSETQ, per germline. The CDR3 protein is CASSLGAGGPYEQYF. The CDR3 DNA is TGCGCCAGCAGCTTGGGAGCGGGGGGACCCTACGAGCAGTACTTC.

The chain carries TRBV28 and TRBJ2-5, with D uncertain. Per the germline V gene, CDR1 is MDHEN and CDR2 is SYDVKM. This CDR3 has 13 residues. V was shortened by 3 bases and J by 3 bases, with 8 bases between the two germline ends. CDR3 region: CASSFDGEETQYF. The CDR3 DNA follows: TGTGCCAGCAGTTTCGACGGCGAAGAGACCCAGTACTTC.

This rearrangement joins TRBV12-3 or TRBV12-4 to TRBJ1-2; 8 nucleotides line up with TRBD1. The V segment lost 4 bases and the J segment 7 bases; nucleotides outside the gene matches: 5. The CDR3 spans 13 residues. The CDR3 loop reads CASSSGQGGGYTF. CDR3 sequence (DNA): TGTGCCAGCAGTTCTGGACAGGGCGGTGGCTACACCTTC.

This chain joins TRBV7-2 and TRBJ2-1; D possibly corresponds to TRBD2 (6 bases). Germline V gene lookup returns CDR1 SGHTA and CDR2 FQGNSA. This CDR3 has 13 residues. Trimming took off 5 bases at V and 9 bases at J, with 14 bases between the two ends. Here the CDR3 reads CASSAQTSLEQFF. The CDR3 region has the DNA TGTGCCAGCAGCGCGCAGACTAGTCTTGAGCAGTTCTTC.

The rearrangement uses TRBV27 and TRBJ2-1; 8 bases agree with TRBD1. The V and J ends lost 5 bases and 4 bases, in that order; junction bases with no gene match: 13. This CDR3 contains 17 residues. CDR1 MNHEY and CDR2 SMNVEV come from the germline V gene (reference sequence). CDR3 residues: CASSERQGTPLYNEQFF. The CDR3 nucleotides are TGTGCCAGCAGTGAGAGACAGGGGACCCCCTTGTACAATGAGCAGTTCTTC.

The chain combines TRBV18 with TRBJ1-1; no reliable D call. V was pared by 2 bases and J by 2 bases, with 6 bases between. Germline V gene data show CDR1 as KGHSH and CDR2 as LQKENI. This CDR3 has 13 residues. The CDR3 loop is CASSPAVNTEAFF. The CDR3 region has the DNA TGTGCCAGCTCACCAGCAGTAAACACTGAAGCTTTCTTT.

This rearrangement joins TRBV7-9 to TRBJ1-5; 7 bases fit TRBD1. The CDR3 consists of 16 residues. CDR1 and CDR2 from the germline V gene are SEHNR and FQNEAQ (reference sequence). V lost 0 bases, J lost 4 bases, and 6 bases stayed unmatched. The CDR3 DNA is TGTGCCAGCAGCTTAGCCGTGGGACAGCGAAATCAGCCCCAGCATTTT. Protein: CASSLAVGQRNQPQHF.

The J gene is TRBJ2-7, the V gene TRBV18; 7 bases match TRBD1. Trimming at V came to 5 bases and at J to 4 bases, leaving 5 bases not matched to a gene. Germline CDR1 KGHSH, CDR2 LQKENI. There are 13 residues in the CDR3. The CDR3 sequence: CASSTGTVYEQYF. CDR3 nucleotides: TGTGCCAGCTCAACAGGGACAGTTTACGAGCAGTACTTC.

The CDR3 is CASSPYSHQETQYF. CDR3 sequence (DNA): TGTGCCAGCAGCCCTTACTCCCACCAAGAGACCCAGTACTTC. The chain carries TRBV3-1 (or the pseudogene TRBV3-2) and TRBJ2-5; D call uncertain. Between the trimmed V and J ends, which lost 4 bases and 0 bases, there was a span of 9 bases. Germline CDR1 and CDR2: LGHDT and YNNKEL (reference sequence). The CDR3 loop spans 14 amino acids.

The rearrangement joins TRBV25-1 to TRBJ1-4; tentative D call: TRBD1 (5 bases). Trimming pared 2 bases from V and 5 bases from J, leaving 9 bases between. Germline CDR1 and CDR2: MGHDK and SYGVNS. The CDR3 has 14 amino acids. The CDR3 DNA reads TGTGCCAGCAGTGAACAGGGCGTGAATGAAAAACTGTTTTTT. Amino acids: CASSEQGVNEKLFF.

This clone was seen only a few times. The V and J genes are TRBV5-1 and TRBJ1-4, with 9 bases fitting TRBD1. CDR1 is SGHRS and CDR2 is YFSETQ in the germline V gene. This CDR3 contains 15 residues. After removal of 4 bases from V and 7 bases from J, the junction contained 8 bases not matched to a gene. CDR3: CASSLATGGSEKLFF. CDR3 DNA: TGCGCCAGCAGCCTCGCAACAGGGGGCAGTGAAAAACTGTTTTTT.

The chain uses TRBV3-1 (or the pseudogene TRBV3-2) and TRBJ1-1; tentatively, D is TRBD1 (5 bases). Between the trimmed V and J ends, which lost 6 bases and 2 bases, there was a span of 10 bases. The CDR3 totals 13 residues. Germline V gene lookup returns CDR1 LGHDT and CDR2 YNNKEL (reference sequence). The CDR3 DNA follows: TGTGCCAGCAGACTGGGACCCAACACTGAAGCTTTCTTT. Protein product: CASRLGPNTEAFF.

The chain is built from TRBV23-1 and TRBJ1-2; 8 bases are a match to TRBD1. TRBV23-1 is an open reading frame, and its role is uncertain. The junction had 2 bases not matched to a gene; V was cut back by 3 bases and J by 8 bases. The CDR3 has 12 amino acids. The CDR3 bases are TGCGCCAGCAGTCACGACAGGGGAGGCTACACCTTC. Translated, it gives CASSHDRGGYTF.

This chain links TRBV3-1 (or the pseudogene TRBV3-2) with TRBJ2-5; 7 bases map to TRBD2. The trim removed 4 bases at V and 2 bases at J, leaving 4 bases unmatched. Germline values: CDR1 LGHDT, CDR2 YNNKEL (reference sequence). This CDR3 spans 14 amino acids. The CDR3 reads CASSRGGGQETQYF. CDR3 DNA: TGTGCCAGCAGCCGTGGGGGGGGGCAAGAGACCCAGTACTTC.